Sequencing of this TCR beta chain was carried out in a study of graft-versus-host responses after intestinal transplantation. General observations from the study: Some GvH clones appeared in ileal mucosa or blood before recipient bone marrow.

The CDR3 loop spans 15 amino acids. CDR1 is SGHNT, CDR2 YENEEA, per germline. The J segment lost 2 bases and the V segment lost 5 bases, leaving 5 bases of the junction unmatched. Method: immunoSEQ multiplex PCR; TCRdb's copy keeps in-frame clones and lacks some. The sample has just over 20,000 clones, roughly 89% seen once. Turning to this clone: As yet, its antigen is unknown.

The receptor was derived from a human patient who received an intestinal transplant, so some T cells may come from the graft donor. Sequencing was performed on PBMCs, taken 65 to 70 days after intestinal transplantation. The chain has TRBV11-3 and TRBJ2-5, with 10 bases matching TRBD2. Written as DNA, the CDR3 is TGTGCCAGCAGCCGCCCTAGCGGGGGACAAGAGACCCAGTACTTC. This codes for CASSRPSGGQETQYF.